The TCR beta chain under discussion was sequenced for a study of CD8+ T cells in alopecia areata. Germline assignment: CDR1 SGHAT and CDR2 FQNNGV. V was trimmed by 5 bases and J by 0 bases, leaving 4 bases between them. This CDR3 contains 12 residues. Points on this clone: Its matching antigen is unknown.

The sequencing template was cDNA reverse transcribed from extracted RNA. TCRdb keeps only in-frame clones here, not all; method: immunoSEQ multiplex PCR. The table shows 150,000 to 200,000 clones, with over 55% occurring only once. Treatment of the sample: oral pan-JAK inhibitor, 5-10 mg twice daily. PBMCs yielded sorted CD4+ and CD8+ T cells. Whole-study findings and limits: Normal skin's resident alphabeta T cells are also sequenced in scalp samples. In scalp, tofacitinib significantly decreased clonality and expanded CD8+ clones among the top 100.

This chain joins TRBV11-2 and TRBJ1-1, with no clear D. This TCR was recovered from a human donor with alopecia areata. The sample here was CD4+ T cells sorted from blood, taken at week 24, from a patient treated with tofacitinib. CDR3 DNA: TGTGCCAGCAGCGATCTGAACACTGAAGCTTTCTTT. It encodes CASSDLNTEAFF.